Listed below are T cell receptor beta chains from one sample, sequenced in a study of cytomegalovirus exposure and HLA in healthy donors. TCRdb's table, derived via immunoSEQ multiplex PCR, lists solely in-frame clones and lacks some. The data hold some 110,000 clones, with over 65% observed a single time. The material sequenced was PBMCs. The receptors originated from a man aged 45-65 years in good health and CMV-seronegative. Both conserved end residues are part of each CDR3. Each record gives: D gene, J gene, V gene, clone size, CDR3 protein, CDR3 DNA. A D gene is named only where the DNA matches it firmly. Clone size is given for some rows only: seen once, a few or many times, or a class if the clone is expanded.

TRBD2	TRBJ2-2	TRBV5-1	-	CASSSLGRGGTGELFF	TGCGCCAGCAGCTCCCTGGGGAGGGGCGGCACCGGGGAGCTGTTTTTT
-	TRBJ1-2	TRBV29-1	-	CSVEVITGLNYGYTF	TGCAGCGTTGAAGTTATAACAGGCCTTAACTATGGCTACACCTTC
-	TRBJ1-2	TRBV6-5	-	CASSQRESDGYTF	TGTGCCAGCAGTCAAAGGGAGTCCGATGGCTACACCTTC
-	TRBJ1-2	TRBV19	-	CASIEQSRGNYGYTF	TGTGCCAGTATTGAACAGTCCCGGGGTAACTATGGCTACACCTTC
TRBD2	TRBJ2-3	TRBV10-1	-	CASSEETSGGRSTDTQYF	TGCGCCAGCAGTGAAGAGACTAGCGGGGGGAGAAGCACAGATACGCAGTATTTT
-	TRBJ1-6	TRBV12-2	-	CASRPGTGGGSSPLHF	TGTGCAAGTCGCCCAGGCACAGGGGGCGGGAGTTCACCCCTCCACTTT
-	TRBJ2-2	TRBV15	-	CATSRVAGELFF	TGTGCCACCAGCAGAGTCGCCGGGGAGCTGTTTTTT
TRBD1	TRBJ2-3	TRBV7-9	-	CASSLGTGGSSDTQYF	TGTGCCAGCAGCTTAGGGACAGGGGGCAGCTCAGATACGCAGTATTTT
TRBD1	TRBJ1-1	TRBV29-1	-	CSANPGQGFTEAFF	TGCAGCGCCAATCCGGGACAGGGGTTCACTGAAGCTTTCTTT
-	TRBJ2-3	TRBV6-5	-	CASSPRGPPDTQYF	TGTGCCAGCAGCCCCCGAGGGCCCCCAGATACGCAGTATTTT
TRBD2	TRBJ2-1	TRBV7-6	-	CASSPVRGVNEQFF	TGTGCCAGCAGCCCGGTACGGGGGGTGAATGAGCAGTTCTTC
-	TRBJ1-6	TRBV2	-	CARGGTYNSPLHF	TGTGCCAGGGGGGGAACCTATAATTCACCCCTCCACTTT
-	TRBJ2-5	TRBV7-9	few	CASGQEWEETQYF	TGTGCCAGCGGACAAGAGTGGGAAGAGACCCAGTACTTC
TRBD1	TRBJ2-1	TRBV9	-	CASSSGPGQAINEQFF	TGTGCCAGCAGCTCCGGCCCGGGACAGGCGATCAATGAGCAGTTCTTC
-	TRBJ2-7	TRBV5-1	-	CASSLDGTQYQYF	TGCGCCAGCAGCTTGGACGGGACACAATATCAGTACTTC
TRBD2	TRBJ2-5	TRBV7-9	once	CASSLTSGLATETQYF	TGTGCCAGCAGCCTAACGTCGGGACTAGCGACAGAGACCCAGTACTTC
TRBD1	TRBJ1-2	TRBV5-1	-	CASTPSGGHNQNYGYTF	TGCGCCAGCACCCCGTCAGGGGGCCATAATCAAAACTATGGCTACACCTTC
TRBD2	TRBJ2-1	TRBV5-1	few	CASSFGGGWDEQFF	TGCGCCAGCAGCTTCGGGGGGGGGTGGGATGAGCAGTTCTTC
-	TRBJ2-3	TRBV2	-	CASSPQALGGDTQYF	TGTGCCAGCAGTCCCCAAGCCTTAGGGGGAGACACGCAGTATTTT
-	TRBJ2-7	TRBV15	-	CATSRVPRGPRYEQYF	TGTGCCACCAGCAGAGTTCCCAGGGGACCCCGCTACGAGCAGTACTTC
-	TRBJ1-1	TRBV25-1	-	CASSPGQRIMNTEAFF	TGTGCCAGCAGTCCCGGACAGCGGATCATGAACACTGAAGCTTTCTTT
-	TRBJ1-5	TRBV28	once	CASSQGNQPQHF	TGTGCCAGCAGCCAGGGCAATCAGCCCCAGCATTTT
TRBD2	TRBJ2-1	TRBV19	few	CASTSGGGSYNEQFF	TGTGCCAGTACCTCCGGCGGGGGCTCCTACAATGAGCAGTTCTTC
-	TRBJ1-1	TRBV7-2	-	CASSLVGGQNTEAFF	TGTGCCAGCAGCTTAGTGGGGGGGCAGAACACTGAAGCTTTCTTT
TRBD1	TRBJ2-7	TRBV7-2	-	CASSADRGRYEQYF	TGTGCCAGCAGCGCCGACAGGGGGCGGTACGAGCAGTACTTC
-	TRBJ1-3	TRBV23-1	-	CASSQRGKSSGNTIYF	TGCGCCAGCAGTCAAAGGGGGAAAAGCTCTGGAAACACCATATATTTT
TRBD2	TRBJ2-5	TRBV11-2	-	CASSIIKWGGDRETQYF	TGTGCCAGCAGCATCATAAAATGGGGGGGGGATCGAGAGACCCAGTACTTC
TRBD1	TRBJ1-2	TRBV5-1	-	CASSPDRTGLEGYTF	TGCGCCAGCAGCCCGGATAGGACAGGGCTAGAGGGCTACACCTTC
TRBD1	TRBJ2-7	TRBV10-3	-	CAISDRGQFYEQYF	TGTGCCATCAGTGACAGGGGGCAATTTTACGAGCAGTACTTC
TRBD2	TRBJ2-7	TRBV4-2	-	CASSQGERGDLEQYF	TGTGCCAGCAGCCAGGGGGAGCGGGGGGATCTAGAGCAGTACTTC
-	TRBJ1-2	TRBV6-1	once	CASTHVRVGGYTF	TGTGCCAGCACCCACGTCAGGGTTGGTGGCTACACCTTC
TRBD1	TRBJ2-2	TRBV2	few	CASRGDRYTGELFF	TGTGCCAGCAGAGGGGACAGATACACCGGGGAGCTGTTTTTT
-	TRBJ1-1	TRBV9	once	CASSVRDVNTEAFF	TGTGCCAGCAGCGTCAGGGATGTAAACACTGAAGCTTTCTTT
-	TRBJ1-1	TRBV10-2	once	CAAQALSTEAFF	TGCGCCGCCCAGGCCCTATCCACTGAAGCTTTCTTT
TRBD1	TRBJ2-1	TRBV10-3	-	CAARTGTATYNEQFF	TGTGCCGCCCGAACCGGGACAGCGACCTACAATGAGCAGTTCTTC
TRBD2	TRBJ2-1	TRBV25-1	-	CASRSSGGYYNEQFF	TGTGCCAGCAGATCTAGCGGGGGTTACTACAATGAGCAGTTCTTC
-	TRBJ2-6	TRBV18	few	CASSPRPLGEATSGANVLTF	TGTGCCAGCTCACCACGGCCTTTGGGGGAGGCCACCTCTGGGGCCAACGTCCTGACTTTC
-	TRBJ1-4	TRBV5-1	once	CASSPGAGVTAANEKLFF	TGCGCCAGCAGCCCCGGGGCAGGGGTTACCGCGGCTAATGAAAAACTGTTTTTT
TRBD2	TRBJ2-7	TRBV11-2	-	CASSRGLAGGMYEQYF	TGTGCCAGCAGCCGGGGACTAGCGGGGGGGATGTACGAGCAGTACTTC
-	TRBJ1-2	TRBV10-3	-	CAISESLSFNYGYTF	TGTGCCATCAGTGAGTCCCTCAGTTTTAACTATGGCTACACCTTC
-	TRBJ2-1	TRBV27	-	CASAGTLYNEQFF	TGTGCCAGCGCCGGGACACTCTACAATGAGCAGTTCTTC
-	TRBJ1-6	TRBV6-1	-	CASSEALAGDSPLHF	TGTGCCAGCAGTGAAGCGCTGGCAGGCGATTCACCCCTCCACTTT
TRBD1	TRBJ1-4	TRBV19	-	CASSLLGQGAPNEKLFF	TGTGCCAGTAGTCTCCTGGGGCAGGGGGCCCCTAATGAAAAACTGTTTTTT
TRBD1	TRBJ2-1	TRBV15	-	CATSTDRNNEQFF	TGTGCCACCAGCACGGACAGGAACAATGAGCAGTTCTTC
TRBD2	TRBJ2-5	TRBV2	-	CASSELSGTKQETQYF	TGTGCCAGCAGTGAACTGAGCGGGACCAAACAAGAGACCCAGTACTTC
-	TRBJ2-5	TRBV5-1	few	CASSLRVRETQYF	TGCGCCAGCAGCCTCAGGGTGAGGGAGACCCAGTACTTC